This entry concerns a single TCR beta chain. Its antigen is unknown. The PCR used 60 Vbeta and 13 Jbeta primers. Method: immunoSEQ multiplex PCR; TCRdb's copy keeps in-frame clones and lacks some. The sample consists of approximately 300,000 clones, under 90% of them appearing once. This record belongs to a study of cytomegalovirus exposure and HLA in healthy donors. As for the study in general: Under 90% of roughly 400 genotyped donors fell in the Caucasian-associated ancestry cluster.

Everyone who donated was a healthy bone marrow donor. Study results and caveats: A later analysis found TCR association rates differed by HLA locus, highest for DRB1 and lowest for HLA-C. Most TCR sequences proved rare, with some public TCRs found in many donors.

Germline V gene lookup returns CDR1 SGHRS and CDR2 YFSETQ. This CDR3 contains 15 residues. The V segment lost 4 bases and the J segment 3 bases; nucleotides outside the gene matches: 5. The chain links TRBV5-1 to TRBJ2-7; 12 bases fit TRBD2. The sample comprised PBMCs. This TCR derives from a girl aged 2 to 10 in good health and CMV-seronegative. CDR3 sequence: CASSPTSGSYYEQYF. DNA of the CDR3: TGCGCCAGCAGCCCGACTAGCGGGAGTTACTACGAGCAGTACTTC.